This T cell receptor (beta chain) is drawn from a study of blood T cell repertoires in COVID-19. Study-wide context: Samples came from the United States, Italy and Spain, spanning acute and convalescent COVID-19.

The CDR3 loop spans 14 amino acids. Germline CDR1 is GTSNPN and CDR2 is SVGIG (reference sequence). V was clipped by 5 bases and J by 1 base; unmatched bases: 3. Seattle patients were enrolled during active infection and followed longitudinally. As originally analysed: Amplification of reference gene primers provided the estimated nucleated cell counts. Sequencing was performed with immunoSEQ multiplex PCR; in TCRdb, only in-frame clones are kept and a portion is missing. The V and J calls and clone size come from that table; D and trimming were worked out from the DNA. The repertoire holds roughly 570,000 clones, with roughly 89% as singletons.

The clonotype originates from a woman between 45 and 60 years old with COVID-19, enrolled during active disease. V gene TRBV30 combines with J gene TRBJ1-5; 9 bases map to TRBD1. The sequenced sample was peripheral blood. The CDR3 bases are TGTGCCTGGGGGACAGGGTCGAGCAATCAGCCCCAGCATTTT. Residues: CAWGTGSSNQPQHF.